Here is one T cell receptor (beta chain) with its context. The target antigen is unknown. TCRdb's copy holds only in-frame clones and misses some; the assay was immunoSEQ multiplex PCR. The sample has about 120,000 clones; approximately 86% are singletons. V was pared by 0 bases and J by 4 bases, with 6 bases between. CDR3 size: 14 residues. Per the germline V gene, CDR1 is LGHNA and CDR2 is YNFKEQ. This entry is derived from a study of T cell responses to AZD1222 COVID-19 vaccine. Findings and caveats of the study: As reported, nearly half of all spike-specific TCRs target variant regions that are unmutated. When two AZD1222 doses had been given, Spike-specific TCR breadth and depth rose.

The J gene is TRBJ1-4, the V gene TRBV4-2, with D hard to call. This clonotype was obtained from an adult who received the AZD1222 COVID-19 vaccine. The specimen comprised peripheral blood, sampled 28 days after the second AZD1222 dose. In DNA, the CDR3 is TGTGCCAGCAGCCAAGAAGGAGATAATGAAAAACTGTTTTTT. It translates to CASSQEGDNEKLFF.